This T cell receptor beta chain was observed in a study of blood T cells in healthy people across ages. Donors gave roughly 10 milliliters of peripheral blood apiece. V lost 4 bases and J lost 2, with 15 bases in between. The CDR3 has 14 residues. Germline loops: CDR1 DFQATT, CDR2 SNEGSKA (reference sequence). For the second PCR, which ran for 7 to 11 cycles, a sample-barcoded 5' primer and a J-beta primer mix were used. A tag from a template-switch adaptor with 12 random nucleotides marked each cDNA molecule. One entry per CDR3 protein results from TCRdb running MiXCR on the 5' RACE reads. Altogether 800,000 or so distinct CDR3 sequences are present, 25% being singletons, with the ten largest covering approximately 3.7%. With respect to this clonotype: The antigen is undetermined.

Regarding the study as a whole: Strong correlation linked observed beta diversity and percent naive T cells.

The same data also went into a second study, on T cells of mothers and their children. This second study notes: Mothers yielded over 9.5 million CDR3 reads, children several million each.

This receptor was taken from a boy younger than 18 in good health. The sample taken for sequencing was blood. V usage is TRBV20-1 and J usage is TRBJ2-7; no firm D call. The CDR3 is CSANQPDNTYEQYF. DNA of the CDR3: TGCAGTGCTAACCAACCCGACAATACCTACGAGCAGTACTTC.